This TCR beta chain was identified during a study of CD8+CD57+ T cells in acquired aplastic anemia. Genomic DNA acted as the template from which TCR beta VDJ combination and CDR3 sequence profiling were carried out. Using its own MiXCR run on the reads, TCRdb lists one record per CDR3 protein. The sample holds roughly 500,000 distinct CDR3 sequences, 25% to 40% seen once. Sequencing involved patients with CD8+CD57+ cell expansion previously shown by flow cytometry. Germline V gene lookup returns CDR1 MGHDK and CDR2 SYGVNS. The CDR3 totals 15 residues. Trimming stripped 6 bases from V and 5 bases from J, with 16 bases between. This clonotype was seen a few times.

The sequenced sample was sorted CD4+, CD8+, or CD8+CD57+ T cells (not recorded which) from PBMCs. The clonotype comes from a human donor with aplastic anemia. This sequence joins TRBV25-1 and TRBJ1-4, with D possibly TRBD1 on 5 matching bases. The CDR3 coding sequence is TGTGCCAGCAGCCCCGAGGGCAGGGCCAATGAAAAACTGTTTTTT. Its translation: CASSPEGRANEKLFF.